This TCR beta chain was found in a study of blood T cells in healthy people across ages. General observations from the study: Significant beta diversity loss was already apparent by age 40, declining roughly linearly.

A word on this clonotype: No antigen is known for it.

V lost 4 bases, J lost 2 bases, and 6 bases stayed unmatched. This CDR3 is 14 amino acids long. CDR1 and CDR2 from the germline V gene are SGDLS and YYNGEE. Combining a sample-barcoded 5' primer with a J-beta primer mix, a second PCR ran for roughly 7 to 11 cycles. TCRdb re-analysed the 5' RACE reads in MiXCR, keeping a single row per CDR3 protein. The profile covers approximately 820,000 distinct CDR3 sequences, with around 42% appearing a single time and roughly a fifth taken by the ten largest. This chain links TRBV9 with TRBJ2-7; TRBD1 matches at 7 bases. The sequenced sample was blood. The clonotype was recovered from a man in his 60s in good health. The CDR3 sequence is CASSKTGHTYEQYF. The CDR3 nucleotides read TGTGCCAGCAGCAAGACAGGGCATACCTACGAGCAGTACTTC.